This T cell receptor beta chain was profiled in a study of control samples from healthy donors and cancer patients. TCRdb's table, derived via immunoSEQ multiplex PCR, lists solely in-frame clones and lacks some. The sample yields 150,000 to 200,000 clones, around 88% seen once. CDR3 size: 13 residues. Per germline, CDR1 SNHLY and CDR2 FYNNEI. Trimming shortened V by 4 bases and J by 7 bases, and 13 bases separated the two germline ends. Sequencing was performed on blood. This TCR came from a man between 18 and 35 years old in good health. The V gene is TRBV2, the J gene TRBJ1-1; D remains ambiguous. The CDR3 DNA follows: TGTGCCAGCAGTGGGGTGGGTCGTGTTGAAGCTTTCTTT. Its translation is CASSGVGRVEAFF.